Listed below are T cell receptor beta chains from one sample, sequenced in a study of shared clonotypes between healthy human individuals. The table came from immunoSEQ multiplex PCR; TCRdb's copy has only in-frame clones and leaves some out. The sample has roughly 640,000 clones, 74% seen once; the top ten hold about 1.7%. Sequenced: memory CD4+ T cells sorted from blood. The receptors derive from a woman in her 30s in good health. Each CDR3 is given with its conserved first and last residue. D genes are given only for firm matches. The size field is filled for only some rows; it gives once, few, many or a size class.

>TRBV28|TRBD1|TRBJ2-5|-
CASSRQGALRETQYF
TGTGCCAGCAGCCGACAGGGGGCACTTAGAGAGACCCAGTACTTC
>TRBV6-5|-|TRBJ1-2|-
CASSSPGGDNYGYTF
TGTGCCAGCAGTTCCCCTGGGGGGGACAACTATGGCTACACCTTC
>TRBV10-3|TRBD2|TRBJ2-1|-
CAISEVVAGGTYNEQFF
TGTGCCATCAGTGAGGTCGTGGCGGGAGGGACCTACAATGAGCAGTTCTTC
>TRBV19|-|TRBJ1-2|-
CASSNWDRVGGYTF
TGTGCCAGTAGCAACTGGGACCGAGTTGGTGGCTACACCTTC
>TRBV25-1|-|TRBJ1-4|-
CASSGRGVDNEKLFF
TGTGCCAGCAGTGGTAGGGGGGTTGATAATGAAAAACTGTTTTTT
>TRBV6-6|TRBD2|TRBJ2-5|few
CASSYSGKETQYF
TGTGCCAGCAGTTACAGCGGGAAAGAGACCCAGTACTTC
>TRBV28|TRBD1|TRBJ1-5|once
CASSLTGSNQPQHF
TGTGCCAGCAGTTTGACAGGGTCAAATCAGCCCCAGCATTTT
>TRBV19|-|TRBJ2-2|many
CASNLLRGELFF
TGTGCCAGTAACCTCCTTAGGGGGGAGCTGTTTTTT
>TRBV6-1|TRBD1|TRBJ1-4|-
CASSKPGQGYEKLFF
TGTGCCAGCAGTAAACCGGGACAGGGGTATGAAAAACTGTTTTTT
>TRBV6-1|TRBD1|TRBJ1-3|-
CASIRSGTGGTIYF
TGTGCCAGCATACGGTCCGGGACAGGGGGTACCATATATTTT
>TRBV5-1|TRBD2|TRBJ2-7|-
CASSPRALRGAGDDEQYF
TGCGCCAGCAGCCCCAGGGCGTTGAGGGGAGCGGGAGATGACGAGCAGTACTTC
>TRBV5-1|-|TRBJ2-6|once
CASSPDGSGANVLTF
TGCGCCAGCAGCCCGGACGGCTCTGGGGCCAACGTCCTGACTTTC
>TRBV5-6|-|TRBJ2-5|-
CASSLLPDSIQETQYF
TGTGCCAGCAGCTTGCTTCCCGACAGTATCCAAGAGACCCAGTACTTC
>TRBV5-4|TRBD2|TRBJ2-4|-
CASSLSGGGNIQYF
TGTGCCAGCAGCTTGAGCGGGGGGGGAAACATTCAGTACTTC
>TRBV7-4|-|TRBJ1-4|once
CASSQERTATNEKLFF
TGTGCCAGCAGCCAAGAGCGGACAGCAACTAATGAAAAACTGTTTTTT
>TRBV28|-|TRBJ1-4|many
CASSTVGLATNEKLFF
TGTGCCAGCAGCACAGTCGGACTCGCAACTAATGAAAAACTGTTTTTT
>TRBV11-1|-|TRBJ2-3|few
CASSSRERHTDTQYF
TGTGCCAGCAGCTCCCGAGAGAGACACACAGATACGCAGTATTTT
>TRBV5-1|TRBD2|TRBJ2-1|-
CASLGLAGGTNEQFF
TGCGCCAGCCTCGGGCTAGCGGGAGGAACCAATGAGCAGTTCTTC
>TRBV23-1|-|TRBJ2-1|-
CASSQSGDPRNIDEQFF
TGCGCCAGCAGTCAATCAGGCGATCCGCGGAATATAGATGAGCAGTTCTTC
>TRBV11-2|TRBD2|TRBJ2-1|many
CASRPRLAGIYNEQFF
TGTGCCAGCAGACCGAGACTAGCGGGAATCTACAATGAGCAGTTCTTC
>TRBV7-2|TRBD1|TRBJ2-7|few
CASSSQTGGYEQYF
TGTGCCAGCAGCTCCCAGACAGGGGGCTACGAGCAGTACTTC
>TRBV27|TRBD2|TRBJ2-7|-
CASSLKPAGWYEQYF
TGTGCCAGCAGTTTAAAACCAGCGGGATGGTACGAGCAGTACTTC
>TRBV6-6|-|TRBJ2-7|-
CASRDIPHPGQYF
TGTGCCAGCCGGGACATCCCCCACCCCGGGCAGTACTTC
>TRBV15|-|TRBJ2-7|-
CATSRSFYSSPYEQYF
TGTGCCACCAGCAGAAGTTTCTACTCATCCCCCTACGAGCAGTACTTC
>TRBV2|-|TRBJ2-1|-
CASSRSQLRRGIYNEQFF
TGTGCCAGCAGTCGATCCCAACTTCGTCGGGGAATTTACAATGAGCAGTTCTTC
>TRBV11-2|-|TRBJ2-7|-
CASSLTDRLAYEQYF
TGTGCCAGCAGCTTGACCGACAGGCTCGCCTACGAGCAGTACTTC
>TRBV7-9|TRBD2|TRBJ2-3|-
CASSFPTSGRVPDTQYF
TGTGCCAGCAGCTTCCCCACTAGCGGGAGGGTGCCAGATACGCAGTATTTT
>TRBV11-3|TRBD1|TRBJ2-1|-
CASSFDRASYNEQFF
TGTGCCAGCAGCTTTGACAGGGCCTCCTACAATGAGCAGTTCTTC
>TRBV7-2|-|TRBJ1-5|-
CASSLDGYNQPQHF
TGTGCCAGCAGCTTAGACGGATACAATCAGCCCCAGCATTTT
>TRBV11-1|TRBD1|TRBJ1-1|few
CASSHIGQALTEAFF
TGTGCCAGCAGCCACATCGGACAGGCACTTACTGAAGCTTTCTTT
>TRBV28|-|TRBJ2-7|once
CASSLGYSFSGLATYEQYF
TGTGCCAGCAGTTTGGGATACAGTTTCTCAGGGTTGGCTACCTACGAGCAGTACTTC
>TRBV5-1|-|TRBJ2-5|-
CASSHLPTETQYF
TGCGCCAGCAGCCATTTACCGACAGAGACCCAGTACTTC
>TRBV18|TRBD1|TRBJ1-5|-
CASSPNRGNQPQHF
TGTGCCAGCTCACCCAACAGGGGGAATCAGCCCCAGCATTTT
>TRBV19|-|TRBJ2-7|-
CASAEYGYEQYF
TGTGCCAGTGCAGAATATGGCTACGAGCAGTACTTC
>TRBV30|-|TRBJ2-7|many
CAWNAGNSYEQYF
TGTGCCTGGAATGCGGGTAACTCCTACGAGCAGTACTTC
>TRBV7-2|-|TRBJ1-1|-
CASSLQGRMNTEAFF
TGTGCCAGCAGCTTGCAGGGCCGGATGAACACTGAAGCTTTCTTT
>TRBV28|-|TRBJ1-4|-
CASSLSLDISTNEKLFF
TGTGCCAGCAGTTTATCTCTCGACATCTCAACTAATGAAAAACTGTTTTTT
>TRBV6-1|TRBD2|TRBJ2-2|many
CASSVSGGGTGELFF
TGTGCCAGCAGTGTGTCCGGGGGAGGGACCGGGGAGCTGTTTTTT
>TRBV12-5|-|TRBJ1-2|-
CASGPDPRGNYGYTF
TGTGCTAGTGGACCTGACCCTAGGGGCAACTATGGCTACACCTTC
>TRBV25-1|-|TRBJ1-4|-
CAFGDNRDEKLFF
TGTGCCTTCGGGGACAATCGGGATGAAAAACTGTTTTTT
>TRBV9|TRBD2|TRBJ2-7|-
CASSPRGVGDPMSGEQYF
TGTGCCAGCAGCCCCCGGGGGGTAGGGGACCCCATGTCGGGCGAGCAGTACTTC
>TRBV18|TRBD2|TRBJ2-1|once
CASSPPSGRGNEQFF
TGTGCCAGCTCACCACCTAGCGGGAGGGGTAATGAGCAGTTCTTC
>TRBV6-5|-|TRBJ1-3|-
CASSPTISGNTIYF
TGTGCCAGCAGTCCCACAATCTCTGGAAACACCATATATTTT
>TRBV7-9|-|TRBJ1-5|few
CASSLGLAENQPQHF
TGTGCCAGCAGCTTAGGGCTGGCCGAGAATCAGCCCCAGCATTTT
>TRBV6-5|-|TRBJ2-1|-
CASSYGRSSYNEQFF
TGTGCCAGCAGTTACGGTAGAAGCTCCTACAATGAGCAGTTCTTC
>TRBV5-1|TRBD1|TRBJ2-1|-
CASSLLGQGYNEQFF
TGCGCCAGCAGCTTGTTGGGACAGGGCTACAATGAGCAGTTCTTC
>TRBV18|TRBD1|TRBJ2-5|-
CASSSGQQQETQYF
TGTGCCAGCTCATCGGGACAGCAACAAGAGACCCAGTACTTC
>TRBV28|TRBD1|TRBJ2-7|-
CASRQGQGEREQYF
TGTGCCAGCAGACAGGGACAGGGGGAACGCGAGCAGTACTTC
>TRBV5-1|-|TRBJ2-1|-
CASSLIQGYYNEQFF
TGCGCCAGCAGCTTGATACAGGGATACTACAATGAGCAGTTCTTC
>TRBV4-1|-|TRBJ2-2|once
CASSQPTSRAAGELFF
TGCGCCAGCAGCCAACCCACTAGCCGGGCGGCCGGGGAGCTGTTTTTT
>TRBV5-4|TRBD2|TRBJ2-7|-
CASSTGTTTYEQYF
TGTGCCAGCAGCACCGGGACTACCACCTACGAGCAGTACTTC